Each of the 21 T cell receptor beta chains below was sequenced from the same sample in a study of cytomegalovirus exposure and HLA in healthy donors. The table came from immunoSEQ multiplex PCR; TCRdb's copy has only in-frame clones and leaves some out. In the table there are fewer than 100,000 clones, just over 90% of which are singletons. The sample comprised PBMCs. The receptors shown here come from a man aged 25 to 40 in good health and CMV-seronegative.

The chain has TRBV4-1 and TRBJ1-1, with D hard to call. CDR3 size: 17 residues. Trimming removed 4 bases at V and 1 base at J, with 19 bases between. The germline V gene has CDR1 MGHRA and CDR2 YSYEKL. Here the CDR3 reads CASSPLSVILRNTEAFF. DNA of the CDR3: TGCGCCAGCAGCCCCTTGTCGGTGATCCTGAGGAACACTGAAGCTTTCTTT.

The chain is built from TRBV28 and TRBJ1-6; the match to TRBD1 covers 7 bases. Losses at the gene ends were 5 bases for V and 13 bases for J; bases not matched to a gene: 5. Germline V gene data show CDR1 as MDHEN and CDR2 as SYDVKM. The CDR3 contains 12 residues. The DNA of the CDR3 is TGTGCCAGCAGTCGACAGGGTTGGCCCCTCCACTTT. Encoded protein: CASSRQGWPLHF.

CDR3 nucleotides: TGTGCCAGCAGTCTCGGGGGAGTGAGCACTGAAGCTTTCTTT. Its translation: CASSLGGVSTEAFF. The V and J genes are TRBV28 and TRBJ1-1, with D maybe TRBD1 (5 bases). V was cut by 5 bases and J by 4 bases, with 14 bases left in between. The CDR3 has 14 amino acids. Per the germline V gene, CDR1 is MDHEN and CDR2 is SYDVKM.

The CDR3 region has the DNA TGTGCCAGCAGTTTATTCGGGACAGTAAGAGACGAGCAGTACTTC. Translation: CASSLFGTVRDEQYF. The V gene is TRBV28, the J gene TRBJ2-5; 7 bases fit TRBD1. The end of the DNA is better explained by TRBJ2-7, so the J call may be wrong. The germline CDR1 and CDR2 sequences are MDHEN and SYDVKM. The CDR3 covers 15 residues.

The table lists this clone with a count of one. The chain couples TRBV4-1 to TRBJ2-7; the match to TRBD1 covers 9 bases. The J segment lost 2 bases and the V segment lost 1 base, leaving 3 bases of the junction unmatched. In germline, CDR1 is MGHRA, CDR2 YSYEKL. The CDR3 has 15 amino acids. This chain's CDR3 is CASSQGDRATYEQYF. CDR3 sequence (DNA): TGCGCCAGCAGCCAAGGGGACAGGGCGACCTACGAGCAGTACTTC.

The DNA for the CDR3 is TGTGCCAGCAGCCCCTTAGGGACAGGGGCCTACGAGCAGTACTTC. The encoded protein is CASSPLGTGAYEQYF. This rearrangement joins TRBV11-2 to TRBJ2-7; 10 bases are a match to TRBD1. J gave up 2 bases and V 5 bases, and 6 bases lay outside the gene matches. The CDR3 is 15 residues long. In germline, CDR1 is SGHAT, CDR2 FQNNGV.

DNA of the CDR3: TGCGCCAGCAGCCAAGATCGGGGTTTGGGTGGCTACACCTTC. Encoded protein: CASSQDRGLGGYTF. This chain uses TRBV4-1 with TRBJ1-2, with no clear D. V was clipped by 0 bases and J by 7 bases, with 12 bases between them. From germline, CDR1 is MGHRA and CDR2 YSYEKL. CDR3 size: 14 residues.

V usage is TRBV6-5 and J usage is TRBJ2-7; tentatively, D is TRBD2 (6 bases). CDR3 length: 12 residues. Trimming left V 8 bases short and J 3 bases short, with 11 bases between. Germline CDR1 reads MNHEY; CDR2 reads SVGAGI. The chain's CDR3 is CASGTSSYEQYF. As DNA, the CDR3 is TGTGCCAGCGGAACTAGCAGCTACGAGCAGTACTTC.

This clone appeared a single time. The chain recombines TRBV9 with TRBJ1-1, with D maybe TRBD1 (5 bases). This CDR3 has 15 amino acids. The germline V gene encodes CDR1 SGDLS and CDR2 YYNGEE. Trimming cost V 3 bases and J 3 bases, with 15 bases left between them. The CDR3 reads CASSDEGREDTEAFF. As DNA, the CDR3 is TGTGCCAGCAGCGATGAGGGCAGGGAGGACACTGAAGCTTTCTTT. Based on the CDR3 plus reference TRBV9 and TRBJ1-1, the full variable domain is DSGVTQTPKHLITATGQRVTLRCSPRSGDLSVYWYQQSLDQGLQFLIQYYNGEERAKGNILERFSAQQFPDLHSELNLSSLELGDSALYFCASSDEGREDTEAFFGQGTRLTVV.

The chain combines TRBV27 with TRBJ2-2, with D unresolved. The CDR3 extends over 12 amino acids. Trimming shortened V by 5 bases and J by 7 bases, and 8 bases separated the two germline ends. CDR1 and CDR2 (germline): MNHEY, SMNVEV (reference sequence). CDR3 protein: CASSPSVGELFF. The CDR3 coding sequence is TGTGCCAGCAGTCCTTCAGTCGGGGAGCTGTTTTTT.

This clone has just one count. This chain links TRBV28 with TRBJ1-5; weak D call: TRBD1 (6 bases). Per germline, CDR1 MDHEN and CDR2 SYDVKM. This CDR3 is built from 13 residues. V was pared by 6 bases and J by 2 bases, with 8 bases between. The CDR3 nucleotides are TGTGCCAGCAGGGGGGCGCGCAATCAGCCCCAGCATTTT. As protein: CASRGARNQPQHF.

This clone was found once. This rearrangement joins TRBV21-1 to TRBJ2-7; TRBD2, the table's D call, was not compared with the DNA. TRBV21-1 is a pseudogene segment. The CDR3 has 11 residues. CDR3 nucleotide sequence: TGTGCCAACAGGGGTAGGAGTGAGCAGTACTTC. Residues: CANRGRSEQYF.

CDR3 amino acids: CSAPGQGIYGYTF. The CDR3 DNA is TGCAGCGCTCCGGGACAGGGGATCTATGGCTACACCTTC. This chain joins TRBV29-1 and TRBJ1-2; 10 bases line up with TRBD1. This CDR3 contains 13 residues. The trim removed 7 bases at V and 4 bases at J, leaving 6 bases unmatched. Germline V gives CDR1 SQVTM, CDR2 ANQGSEA.

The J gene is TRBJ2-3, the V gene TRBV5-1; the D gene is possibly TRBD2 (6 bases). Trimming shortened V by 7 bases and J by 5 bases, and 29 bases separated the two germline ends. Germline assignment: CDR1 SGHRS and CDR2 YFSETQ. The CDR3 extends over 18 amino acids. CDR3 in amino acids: CASYSTRRLEGRGDTQYF. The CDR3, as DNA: TGCGCCAGCTACAGTACGCGCAGACTAGAGGGACGGGGAGATACGCAGTATTTT.

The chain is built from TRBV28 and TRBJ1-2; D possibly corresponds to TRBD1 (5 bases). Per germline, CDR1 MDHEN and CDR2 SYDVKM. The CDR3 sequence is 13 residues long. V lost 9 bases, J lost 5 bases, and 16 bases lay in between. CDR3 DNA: TGTGCCAGTTACTCCGGGACTCTTTATGGCTACACCTTC. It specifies CASYSGTLYGYTF.

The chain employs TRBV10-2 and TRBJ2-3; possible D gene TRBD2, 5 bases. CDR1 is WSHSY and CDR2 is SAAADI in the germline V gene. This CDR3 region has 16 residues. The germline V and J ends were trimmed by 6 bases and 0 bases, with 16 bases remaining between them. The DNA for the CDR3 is TGCGCCAGCAGACCCAGCGGACGATCTAGCACAGATACGCAGTATTTT. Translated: CASRPSGRSSTDTQYF.

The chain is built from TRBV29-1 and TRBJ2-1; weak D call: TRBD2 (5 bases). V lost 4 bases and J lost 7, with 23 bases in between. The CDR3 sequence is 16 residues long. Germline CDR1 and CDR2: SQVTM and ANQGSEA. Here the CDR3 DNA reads TGCAGCGTTGGGACTTTTCGGCACCAAAGCGATAATGAGCAGTTCTTC. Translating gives CSVGTFRHQSDNEQFF.

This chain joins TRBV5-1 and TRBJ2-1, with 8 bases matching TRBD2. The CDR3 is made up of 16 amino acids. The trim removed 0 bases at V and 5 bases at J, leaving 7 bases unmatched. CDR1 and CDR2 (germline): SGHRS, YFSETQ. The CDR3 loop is CASSLDRGGDNNEQFF. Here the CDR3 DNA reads TGCGCCAGCAGCTTGGATCGGGGGGGTGATAACAATGAGCAGTTCTTC.

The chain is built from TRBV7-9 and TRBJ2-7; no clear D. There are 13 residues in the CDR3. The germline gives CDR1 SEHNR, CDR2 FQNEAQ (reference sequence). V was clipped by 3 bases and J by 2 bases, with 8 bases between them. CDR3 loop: CASSFLSPYEQYF. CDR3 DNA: TGTGCCAGCAGCTTCTTGTCCCCCTACGAGCAGTACTTC.

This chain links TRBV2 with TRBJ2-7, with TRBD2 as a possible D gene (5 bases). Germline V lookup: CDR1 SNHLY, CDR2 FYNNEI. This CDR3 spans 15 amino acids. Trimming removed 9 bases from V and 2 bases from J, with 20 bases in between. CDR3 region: CASAGLLLETYEQYF. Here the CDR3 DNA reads TGTGCCAGTGCTGGTTTATTACTAGAAACCTACGAGCAGTACTTC.

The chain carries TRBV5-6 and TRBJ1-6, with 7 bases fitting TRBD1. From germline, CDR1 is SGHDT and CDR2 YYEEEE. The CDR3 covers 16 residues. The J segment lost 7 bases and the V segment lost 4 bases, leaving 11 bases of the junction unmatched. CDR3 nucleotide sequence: TGTGCCAGCAGCCCCGGGACAGCTTCTGTCAATTCACCCCTCCACTTT. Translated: CASSPGTASVNSPLHF. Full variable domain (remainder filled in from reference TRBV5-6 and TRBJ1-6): DAGVTQSPTHLIKTRGQQVTLRCSPKSGHDTVSWYQQALGQGPQFIFQYYEEEERQRGNFPDRFSGHQFPNYSSELNVNALLLGDSALYLCASSPGTASVNSPLHFGNGTRLTVT.